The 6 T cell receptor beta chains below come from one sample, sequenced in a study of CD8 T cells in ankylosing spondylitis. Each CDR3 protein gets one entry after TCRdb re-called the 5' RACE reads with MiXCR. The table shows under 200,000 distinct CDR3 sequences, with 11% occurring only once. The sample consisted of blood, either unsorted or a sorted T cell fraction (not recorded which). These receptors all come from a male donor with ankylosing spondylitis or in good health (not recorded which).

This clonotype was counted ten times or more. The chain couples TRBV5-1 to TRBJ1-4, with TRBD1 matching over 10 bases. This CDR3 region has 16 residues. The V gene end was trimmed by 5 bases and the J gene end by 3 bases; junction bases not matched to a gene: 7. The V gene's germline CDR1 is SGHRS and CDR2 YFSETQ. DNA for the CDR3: TGCGCCAGCAGTCCCGGGACAGGGGAAGCTAATGAAAAACTGTTTTTT. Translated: CASSPGTGEANEKLFF.

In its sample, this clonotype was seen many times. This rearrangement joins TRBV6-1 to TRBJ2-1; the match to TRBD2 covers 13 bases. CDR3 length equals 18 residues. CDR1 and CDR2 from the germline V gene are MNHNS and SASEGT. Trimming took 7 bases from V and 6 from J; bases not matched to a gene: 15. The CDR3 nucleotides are TGTGCCAGCAAAGCTGTAACTAGCGGGAGGGGGTCAGGCAATGAGCAGTTCTTC. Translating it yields CASKAVTSGRGSGNEQFF.

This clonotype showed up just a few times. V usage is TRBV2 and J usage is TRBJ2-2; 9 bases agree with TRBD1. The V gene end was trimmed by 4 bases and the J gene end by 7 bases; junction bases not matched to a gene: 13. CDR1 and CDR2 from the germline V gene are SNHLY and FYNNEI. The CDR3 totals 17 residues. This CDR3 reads CASSVPKGQGSLGELFF. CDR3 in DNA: TGTGCCAGCAGTGTCCCCAAGGGACAGGGATCTCTCGGGGAGCTGTTTTTT.

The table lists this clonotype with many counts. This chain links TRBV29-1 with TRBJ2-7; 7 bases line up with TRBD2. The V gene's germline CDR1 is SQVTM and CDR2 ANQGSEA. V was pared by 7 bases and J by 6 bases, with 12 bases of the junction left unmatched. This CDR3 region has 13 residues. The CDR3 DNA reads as TGCAGCGCACTCGGCGGGGGAGTGGGCGAGCAGTACTTC. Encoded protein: CSALGGGVGEQYF.

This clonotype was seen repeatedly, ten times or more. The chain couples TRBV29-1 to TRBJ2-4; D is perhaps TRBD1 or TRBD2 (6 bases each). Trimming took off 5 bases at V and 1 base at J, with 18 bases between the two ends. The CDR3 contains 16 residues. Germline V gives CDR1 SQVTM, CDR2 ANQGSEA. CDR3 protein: CSVITRGANAKNIQYF. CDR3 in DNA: TGCAGCGTTATCACGAGGGGGGCCAACGCCAAAAACATTCAGTACTTC.

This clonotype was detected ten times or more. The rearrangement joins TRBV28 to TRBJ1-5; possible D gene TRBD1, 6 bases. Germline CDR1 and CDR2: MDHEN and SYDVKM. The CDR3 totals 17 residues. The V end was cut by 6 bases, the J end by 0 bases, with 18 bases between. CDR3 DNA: TGTGCCAGCAGCATTCGGAGGACGGGGGCTAGCAATCAGCCCCAGCATTTT. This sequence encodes CASSIRRTGASNQPQHF.